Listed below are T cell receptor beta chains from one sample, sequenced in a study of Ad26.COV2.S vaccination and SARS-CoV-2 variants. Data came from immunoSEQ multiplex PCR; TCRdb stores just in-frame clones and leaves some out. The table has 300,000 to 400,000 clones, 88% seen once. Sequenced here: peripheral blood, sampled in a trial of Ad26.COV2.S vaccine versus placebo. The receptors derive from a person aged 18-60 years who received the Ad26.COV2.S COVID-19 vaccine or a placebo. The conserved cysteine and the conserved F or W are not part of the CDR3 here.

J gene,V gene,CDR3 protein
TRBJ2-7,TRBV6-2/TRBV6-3,ASSYSRRGLGDEQY
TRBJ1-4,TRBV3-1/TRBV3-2,ASRQQWGEKLF
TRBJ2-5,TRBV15,ATSRGETQY
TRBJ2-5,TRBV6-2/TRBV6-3,ASSYERDSIGTQY
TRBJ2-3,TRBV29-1,SVEVGTDTQY
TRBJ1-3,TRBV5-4,ATQTGAGNTIY
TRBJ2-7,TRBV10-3,ATHDVGYEQY
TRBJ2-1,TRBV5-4,ASSSGQTVMQF
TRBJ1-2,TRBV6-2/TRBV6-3,ASSPGRPSYGYT
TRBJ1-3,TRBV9,ASSVAASSGNTIY
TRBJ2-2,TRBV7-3,ASSPEGQGWDLMGTGELF
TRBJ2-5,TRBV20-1,SASKGQETQY
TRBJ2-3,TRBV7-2,ASSLTNKDTQY
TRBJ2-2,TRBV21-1,ASSPDRGLGELF
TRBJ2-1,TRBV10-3,AIREDTSGRRDEQF
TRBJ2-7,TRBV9,ASSPRRGSSEQY
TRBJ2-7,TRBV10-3,AISESAGYEQY
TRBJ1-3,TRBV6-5,ASSYRGQSGNTIY
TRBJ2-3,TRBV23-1,ASSRGQVRSDTQY
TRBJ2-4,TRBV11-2,ASSSLKQGIKNIQY
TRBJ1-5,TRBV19,ASSIFGEDQPQH
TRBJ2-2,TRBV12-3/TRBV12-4,ASSYGVAGELF
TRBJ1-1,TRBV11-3,ASSSQKGGQGIRMNTEAF
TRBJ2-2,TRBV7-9,ASSLAGANTGELF
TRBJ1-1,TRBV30,AWAENTEAF
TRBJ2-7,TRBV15,ATSKDRGLSYEQY
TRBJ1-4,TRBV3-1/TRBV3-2,ASSQVQGTYEKLF
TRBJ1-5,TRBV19,ASTQSGNQPQH
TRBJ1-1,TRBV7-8,ASSYTWTGGTEAF
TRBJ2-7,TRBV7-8,ASSSTSYEQY
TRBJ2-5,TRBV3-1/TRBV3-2,ASSSASGGTIQETQY
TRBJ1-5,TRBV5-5,ASSDGPGRNQPQH
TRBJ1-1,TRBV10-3,AISEGTSWAF
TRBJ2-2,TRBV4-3,ASSQDAREITGELF
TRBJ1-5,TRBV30,AWKGRGEYNQPQH
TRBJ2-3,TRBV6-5,ASRSGSGDTDTQY
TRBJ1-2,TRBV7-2,ASSLEHYGYT
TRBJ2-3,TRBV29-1,SVGHRTYRDTQY
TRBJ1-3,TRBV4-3,ASSQTSVRNSGNTIY
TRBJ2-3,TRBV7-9,ASSGATSTDTQY
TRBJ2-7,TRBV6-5,ASKSRDSGNYEQY
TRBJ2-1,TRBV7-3,ASSHSRETGGNEQF
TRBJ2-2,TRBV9,ASSVDRGRTGELF
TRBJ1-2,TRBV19,ASSTDSPLGIYGYT
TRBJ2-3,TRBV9,ASSGQGSIADTQY
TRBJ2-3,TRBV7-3,ASSLPRGGTDTQY
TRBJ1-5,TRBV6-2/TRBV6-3,ASSYREDQPQH
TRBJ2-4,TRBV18,ASSPLQGDKNIQY
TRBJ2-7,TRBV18,ASSVGSYEQY
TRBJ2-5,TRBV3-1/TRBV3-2,ASSPSRGGETQY
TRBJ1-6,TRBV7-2,ASSADRVGSPLH
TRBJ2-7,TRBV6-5,ASSYDRLLRYEQY
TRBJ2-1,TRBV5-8,ASSSSSGLSSYNEQF
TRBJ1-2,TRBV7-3,ASSFRGGSNYGYT
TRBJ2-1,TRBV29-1,SVRPGLASANEQF
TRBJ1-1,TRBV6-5,ASSKGPWEPEAF
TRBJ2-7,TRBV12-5,ASGWDAHYEQY